Below, 27 T cell receptor beta chains from the same sample are listed, as sequenced in a study of a mutant IDH1 vaccine in newly diagnosed glioma. Documented time point: week 23, last vaccination. The content of each vaccine dose was 300 ug of mutant IDH1 20-mer peptide, and topical imiquimod accompanied it. No antigen is known for these receptors. Sequencing used immunoSEQ multiplex PCR; TCRdb keeps in-frame clones, though not all of them. Of roughly 70,000 clones in the sample, over 75% were seen once. The sample was PBMCs, taken from a glioma patient whose treatment included an IDH1 peptide vaccine. The source is a man aged 18 to 29 with glioma.

The chain has TRBV27 and TRBJ1-1; D perhaps matches TRBD1 (6 bases). The CDR3 is 13 amino acids. Germline V gene sequence: CDR1 MNHEY, CDR2 SMNVEV (reference sequence). V lost 5 bases, J lost 4 bases, and 11 bases lay in between. CDR3 protein: CASSPGTITEAFF. Here the CDR3 DNA reads TGTGCCAGCAGTCCCGGGACAATCACTGAAGCTTTCTTT.

The chain recombines TRBV6-6 with TRBJ2-1; D unclear. The CDR3 sequence is 14 residues long. The V end was cut by 5 bases, the J end by 0 bases, with 8 bases between. Germline V lookup: CDR1 MNHNY, CDR2 SVGAGI (reference sequence). The CDR3 coding sequence is TGTGCCAGCAGTGCCGGGTTCTCCTACAATGAGCAGTTCTTC. This codes for CASSAGFSYNEQFF.

A single count supports this clone. The chain links TRBV6-1 to TRBJ1-5; D remains ambiguous. The CDR3 consists of 16 residues. Germline CDR1 reads MNHNS; CDR2 reads SASEGT. The ends were cut back, 4 bases at V and 7 bases at J, with 20 bases in the middle. CDR3 loop: CASSANRGGVGQPQHF. The CDR3 nucleotides are TGTGCCAGCAGTGCCAACCGAGGTGGGGTTGGGCAGCCCCAGCATTTT.

The chain is built from TRBV7-2 and TRBJ2-5; the D is unclear. Germline CDR1 is SGHTA and CDR2 is FQGNSA. Trimming pared 5 bases from V and 5 bases from J, leaving 12 bases between. The CDR3 contains 13 residues. CDR3 sequence (DNA): TGTGCCAGCAGCCCCAGCACGAGGGAGACCCAGTACTTC. Its protein is CASSPSTRETQYF.

The J gene is TRBJ1-3, the V gene TRBV5-6; D call uncertain. The V gene's germline CDR1 is SGHDT and CDR2 YYEEEE. The CDR3 is made up of 15 amino acids. V was clipped by 7 bases and J by 0 bases, with 14 bases between them. CDR3 in DNA: TGTGCCAGCTTGGTCCAGGCGAGCTCTGGAAACACCATATATTTT. Amino acids: CASLVQASSGNTIYF. The whole variable domain, filled in from reference TRBV5-6 and TRBJ1-3, reads DAGVTQSPTHLIKTRGQQVTLRCSPKSGHDTVSWYQQALGQGPQFIFQYYEEEERQRGNFPDRFSGHQFPNYSSELNVNALLLGDSALYLCASLVQASSGNTIYFGEGSWLTVV.

V gene TRBV10-3 combines with J gene TRBJ2-5; TRBD2 agrees at 11 bases. The germline V gene encodes CDR1 ENHRY and CDR2 SYGVKD. CDR3 length: 15 residues. V shed 3 bases and J 1 base; nucleotides not matched to a gene: 1. The CDR3 bases are TGTGCCATCAGTGAAACTAGCGGGGGCCAAGAGACCCAGTACTTC. It encodes CAISETSGGQETQYF.

This chain uses TRBV7-6 with TRBJ1-1; 8 bases map to TRBD1. Germline trimming cut 7 bases from V and 0 bases from J; bases unmatched to any gene: 7. Germline CDR1 is SGHVS and CDR2 is FNYEAQ. This CDR3 contains 15 residues. In DNA, the CDR3 is TGTGCCAGCACCTCGACAGGGGATATGAACACTGAAGCTTTCTTT. Translating gives CASTSTGDMNTEAFF.

This clone showed up just a few times. The V and J genes are TRBV19 and TRBJ2-6; 7 bases map to TRBD1. From germline, CDR1 is LNHDA and CDR2 SQIVND (reference sequence). V was clipped by 7 bases and J by 2 bases; unmatched bases: 5. This CDR3 region has 15 residues. The CDR3 coding sequence is TGTGCCAGTAAGGGACAGAATCCTGGGGCCAACGTCCTGACTTTC. Amino acids: CASKGQNPGANVLTF.

The chain links TRBV5-6 to TRBJ1-1, with a tentative D call TRBD1 (6 bases). CDR1 and CDR2 from the germline V gene are SGHDT and YYEEEE. This CDR3 comprises 15 residues. V lost 4 bases and J lost 5, with 18 bases in between. The CDR3 bases are TGTGCCAGCAGCCAGATTACCGGGACATCTACTGAAGCTTTCTTT. This codes for CASSQITGTSTEAFF.

This chain links TRBV27 with TRBJ2-7, with 7 bases that match TRBD1. The CDR3 covers 16 residues. The germline V gene encodes CDR1 MNHEY and CDR2 SMNVEV (reference sequence). The V and J ends lost 5 bases and 2 bases, in that order; junction bases with no gene match: 12. CDR3 in DNA: TGTGCCAGCAGTCCGAGTAACAGGGGACAAACCTACGAGCAGTACTTC. Protein sequence: CASSPSNRGQTYEQYF.

The J gene is TRBJ2-1, the V gene TRBV7-2; D unclear. Trimming removed 5 bases from V and 12 bases from J, with 17 bases in between. The CDR3 is made up of 13 amino acids. Germline V gene data show CDR1 as SGHTA and CDR2 as FQGNSA. The CDR3 DNA reads TGTGCCAGCAGCCCCTGGTCAAGTTTAGGGCAGTTCTTC. It translates to CASSPWSSLGQFF. Variable domain in full (rest from reference TRBV7-2 and TRBJ2-1): GAGVSQSPSNKVTEKGKDVELRCDPISGHTALYWYRQSLGQGLEFLIYFQGNSAPDKSGLPSDRFSAERTGGSVSTLTIQRTQQEDSAVYLCASSPWSSLGQFFGPGTRLTVL.

The J gene is TRBJ2-7, the V gene TRBV7-3; a weak D match, TRBD2 (5 bases). V was clipped by 0 bases and J by 6 bases, with 15 bases between them. Germline loops: CDR1 SGHTA, CDR2 FQGTGA. The CDR3 length is 15 residues. The CDR3 region is CASSLTGGLTTEQYF. The CDR3 DNA reads as TGTGCCAGCAGCTTAACGGGCGGGCTGACTACCGAGCAGTACTTC.

V gene TRBV5-1 combines with J gene TRBJ1-4; 8 bases agree with TRBD1. Trimming removed 4 bases from V and 7 bases from J; junction bases left unmatched: 6. The length of the CDR3 is 14 residues. The germline V gene has CDR1 SGHRS and CDR2 YFSETQ. The CDR3 DNA sequence: TGCGCCAGCAGCCCGACAGGGGCCGGTGAAAAACTGTTTTTT. It yields the protein CASSPTGAGEKLFF.

The chain combines TRBV6-5 with TRBJ2-7; D is perhaps TRBD1 (5 bases). Germline CDR1 MNHEY, CDR2 SVGAGI. Trimming shortened V by 1 base and J by 6 bases, and 10 bases separated the two germline ends. The CDR3 extends over 13 amino acids. The CDR3 DNA reads TGTGCCAGCAGTTACTGGCAGGGCGGCGAGCAGTACTTC. Residues: CASSYWQGGEQYF.

This chain links TRBV6-5 with TRBJ1-4; 7 bases are shared with TRBD1. The CDR3 consists of 15 residues. Germline-derived CDR1 and CDR2 are MNHEY and SVGAGI. V lost 5 bases and J lost 3; bases outside the gene matches: 6. CDR3 coding DNA: TGTGCCAGCAGTCCTCGAGGGACAGCTAATGAAAAACTGTTTTTT. It yields the protein CASSPRGTANEKLFF.

The chain is built from TRBV4-3 and TRBJ2-1; 11 bases map to TRBD2. This CDR3 is 17 amino acids long. Germline V gives CDR1 LGHNA, CDR2 YSLEER. The V and J ends lost 4 bases and 4 bases, in that order; junction bases with no gene match: 9. The CDR3 region is CASSPGWASGRYNEQFF. In nucleotides, the CDR3 is TGCGCCAGCAGCCCGGGATGGGCTAGCGGGAGGTACAATGAGCAGTTCTTC.

The chain recombines TRBV5-1 with TRBJ2-1, with unresolved D. V was cut by 5 bases and J by 0 bases, with 9 bases left in between. From germline, CDR1 is SGHRS and CDR2 YFSETQ. The CDR3 totals 14 residues. The CDR3 DNA reads TGCGCCAGCAGTATCCAGAACTCCTACAATGAGCAGTTCTTC. This gives the protein CASSIQNSYNEQFF. Based on the CDR3 plus reference TRBV5-1 and TRBJ2-1, the full variable domain is KAGVTQTPRYLIKTRGQQVTLSCSPISGHRSVSWYQQTPGQGLQFLFEYFSETQRNKGNFPGRFSGRQFSNSRSEMNVSTLELGDSALYLCASSIQNSYNEQFFGPGTRLTVL.

This clone is a singleton in its sample. The J gene is TRBJ2-5, the V gene TRBV6-5, with unresolved D. The CDR3 has 13 amino acids. V shed 2 bases and J shed 10 bases, with 14 bases lying between them. CDR1 MNHEY and CDR2 SVGAGI come from the germline V gene. The CDR3, as DNA: TGTGCCAGCAGTTACCCCAACCGCCTGATCCAGTACTTC. Translated, it gives CASSYPNRLIQYF.

The chain links TRBV9 to TRBJ2-3; D not resolved. Germline loops: CDR1 SGDLS, CDR2 YYNGEE. V lost 3 bases, J lost 2 bases, and 13 bases lay in between. The CDR3 is made up of 15 amino acids. The CDR3 here is CASSGAAYPTDTQYF. CDR3 DNA sequence: TGTGCCAGCAGCGGGGCAGCCTACCCCACAGATACGCAGTATTTT.

J is TRBJ2-1 and V is TRBV9; D not resolved. The V end lost 3 bases, the J end lost 0 bases, and 7 bases lay between the germline ends. This CDR3 region has 14 residues. Germline V gene sequence: CDR1 SGDLS, CDR2 YYNGEE. Here the CDR3 reads CASSETGSYNEQFF. The CDR3 bases are TGTGCCAGCAGCGAGACTGGCTCCTACAATGAGCAGTTCTTC.

The J gene is TRBJ1-1, the V gene TRBV19, with D maybe TRBD1 (6 bases). Germline assignment: CDR1 LNHDA and CDR2 SQIVND (reference sequence). The CDR3 loop spans 14 amino acids. V gave up 7 bases and J gave up 5 bases, with 17 bases separating them. CDR3 protein: CASTLGDISTEAFF. The CDR3 bases are TGTGCCAGTACTCTCGGGGACATCTCTACTGAAGCTTTCTTT.

V usage is TRBV28 and J usage is TRBJ2-7; D possibly corresponds to TRBD1 (5 bases). The CDR3 has 13 amino acids. Between the trimmed V and J ends, which lost 5 bases and 2 bases, there was a span of 10 bases. CDR1 and CDR2 from the germline V gene are MDHEN and SYDVKM. CDR3 loop: CASSRAGPYEQYF. The CDR3 nucleotides are TGTGCCAGCAGTAGAGCAGGGCCCTACGAGCAGTACTTC. Full variable domain (rest looked up from reference TRBV28 and TRBJ2-7): DVKVTQSSRYLVKRTGEKVFLECVQDMDHENMFWYRQDPGLGLRLIYFSYDVKMKEKGDIPEGYSVSREKKERFSLILESASTNQTSMYLCASSRAGPYEQYFGPGTRLTVT.

The chain has TRBV9 and TRBJ1-3; no definite D call. From germline, CDR1 is SGDLS and CDR2 YYNGEE. Trimming removed 2 bases at V and 3 bases at J, with 9 bases between. The length of the CDR3 is 14 residues. CDR3 region: CASSVEGFGNTIYF. For the CDR3, the DNA is TGTGCCAGCAGCGTGGAGGGATTTGGAAACACCATATATTTT.

The genes are TRBV7-2 and TRBJ2-3; D perhaps matches TRBD1 (6 bases). V was cut by 5 bases and J by 2 bases, with 14 bases left in between. Germline V lookup: CDR1 SGHTA, CDR2 FQGNSA. This CDR3 is 15 amino acids long. CDR3: CASSPGRGPTDTQYF. The CDR3, as DNA: TGTGCCAGCAGCCCAGGCAGGGGCCCCACAGATACGCAGTATTTT.

V usage is TRBV20-1 and J usage is TRBJ1-1; unclear D gene. CDR3 length: 11 amino acids. V dropped 6 bases and J dropped 9 bases, with 14 bases sitting between them. The germline V gene has CDR1 DFQATT and CDR2 SNEGSKA (reference sequence). CDR3 sequence reads: CSAAVETKAFF. The CDR3, as DNA: TGCAGTGCGGCAGTTGAGACCAAAGCTTTCTTT.

The genes are TRBV28 and TRBJ1-1; no clear D. Germline V gene sequence: CDR1 MDHEN, CDR2 SYDVKM. V lost 6 bases and J lost 5, with 22 bases in between. The CDR3 runs to 16 residues. CDR3 DNA sequence: TGTGCCAGCAGACCGCTTCAGCTTGTGGGGAAAACTGAAGCTTTCTTT. Translating gives CASRPLQLVGKTEAFF. Complete variable domain (other parts from reference TRBV28 and TRBJ1-1): DVKVTQSSRYLVKRTGEKVFLECVQDMDHENMFWYRQDPGLGLRLIYFSYDVKMKEKGDIPEGYSVSREKKERFSLILESASTNQTSMYLCASRPLQLVGKTEAFFGQGTRLTVV.

V is TRBV25-1 and J is TRBJ2-7; D gene uncertain. V was shortened by 6 bases and J by 3 bases, with 6 bases between the two germline ends. This CDR3 is 11 amino acids long. Germline-derived CDR1 and CDR2 are MGHDK and SYGVNS. DNA of the CDR3: TGTGCCAGCAGAGGAAACTACGAGCAGTACTTC. It yields the protein CASRGNYEQYF.